Following are 7 T cell receptor beta chains from one sample sequenced in a study of cytomegalovirus exposure and HLA in healthy donors. PCR involved 60 Vbeta and 13 Jbeta primers. Sequencing used immunoSEQ multiplex PCR; TCRdb keeps in-frame clones, though not all of them. The sample carries 160,000 or so clones, more than 60% recorded once. Sequenced input: PBMCs. The receptor source for this set is a woman aged 25-40 years in good health and CMV-seronegative.

This clone came up a few times. The V and J genes are TRBV7-9 and TRBJ1-2; tentative D call: TRBD1 (5 bases). The CDR3 totals 13 residues. The V end was cut by 3 bases, the J end by 4 bases, with 9 bases between. The germline gives CDR1 SEHNR, CDR2 FQNEAQ (reference sequence). CDR3 amino acids: CASSLAGGYGYTF. In DNA form, the CDR3 reads TGTGCCAGCAGCTTGGCGGGGGGCTATGGCTACACCTTC.

This clone was counted a few times. The chain links TRBV5-1 to TRBJ2-2, with 8 bases aligning to TRBD2. The CDR3 has 16 residues. With 4 bases clipped from V and 6 bases from J, the junction kept 11 bases outside the gene matches. Germline V gene data show CDR1 as SGHRS and CDR2 as YFSETQ. The CDR3 loop is CASSPRRTSLSGELFF. The CDR3 nucleotides read TGCGCCAGCAGCCCGCGTAGGACTAGCCTGTCCGGGGAGCTGTTTTTT.

The chain uses TRBV5-6 and TRBJ2-1; D not resolved. Trimming stripped 4 bases from V and 5 bases from J, with 7 bases between. Germline V lookup: CDR1 SGHDT, CDR2 YYEEEE. This CDR3 comprises 12 residues. Here the CDR3 DNA reads TGTGCCAGCAGCCTAGAGGACAATGAGCAGTTCTTC. Protein sequence: CASSLEDNEQFF.

This clone was counted a few times. V and J are TRBV7-9 and TRBJ2-3, with D maybe TRBD2 (5 bases). The CDR3 runs to 16 residues. V was cut by 6 bases and J by 4 bases, with 20 bases left in between. The germline gives CDR1 SEHNR, CDR2 FQNEAQ (reference sequence). For the CDR3, the DNA is TGTGCCAGCAGGTTGGACTGGGTCCTTGTCTCAGATACGCAGTATTTT. It is translated as CASRLDWVLVSDTQYF.

The chain couples TRBV6-5 to TRBJ2-7; the match to TRBD1 covers 8 bases. The CDR3 extends over 15 amino acids. Trimming at V came to 5 bases and at J to 2 bases, leaving 8 bases not matched to a gene. From germline, CDR1 is MNHEY and CDR2 SVGAGI. CDR3 bases: TGTGCCAGCAGTCCCCGGGACAGGTCGCCCTACGAGCAGTACTTC. Its protein product is CASSPRDRSPYEQYF.

The chain has TRBV5-6 and TRBJ2-3, with 9 bases fitting TRBD1. V was pared by 4 bases and J by 5 bases, with 8 bases of the junction left unmatched. The CDR3 totals 15 residues. CDR1 is SGHDT, CDR2 YYEEEE, per germline. The CDR3 here is CASSPGTGKGDTQYF. DNA of the CDR3: TGTGCCAGCAGCCCCGGGACAGGGAAAGGAGATACGCAGTATTTT.

The chain couples TRBV2 to TRBJ2-7; TRBD1 matches 7 bases. The V gene's germline CDR1 is SNHLY and CDR2 FYNNEI. The CDR3 has 14 residues. V lost 8 bases to trimming and J lost 1 base; unmatched junction nucleotides: 8. The CDR3: CASRRQGQSYEQYF. CDR3 nucleotide sequence: TGTGCCAGCCGTAGACAGGGACAATCCTACGAGCAGTACTTC.